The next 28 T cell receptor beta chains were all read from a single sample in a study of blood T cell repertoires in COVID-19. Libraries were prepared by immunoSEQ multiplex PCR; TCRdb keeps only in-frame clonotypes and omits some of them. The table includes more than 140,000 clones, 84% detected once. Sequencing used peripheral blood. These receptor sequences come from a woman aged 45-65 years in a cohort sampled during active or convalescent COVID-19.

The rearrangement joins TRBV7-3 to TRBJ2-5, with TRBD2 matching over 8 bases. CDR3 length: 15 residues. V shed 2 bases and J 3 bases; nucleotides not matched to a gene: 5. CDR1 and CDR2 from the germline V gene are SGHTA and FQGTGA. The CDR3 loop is CASSLGAGAEETQYF. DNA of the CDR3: TGTGCCAGCAGCTTAGGAGCGGGGGCCGAAGAGACCCAGTACTTC.

CDR3 in amino acids: CASSGRLAGVAGELFF. For the CDR3, the DNA is TGTGCCAGCAGCGGACGACTAGCGGGGGTTGCCGGGGAGCTGTTTTTT. The V call is TRBV7-2, the J call TRBJ2-2; 12 positions agree with TRBD2. J lost 6 bases, V lost 5 bases, and 7 bases had no gene match. The CDR3 length is 16 residues. Per germline, CDR1 SGHTA and CDR2 FQGNSA. Based on the CDR3 plus reference TRBV7-2 and TRBJ2-2, the full variable domain is GAGVSQSPSNKVTEKGKDVELRCDPISGHTALYWYRQSLGQGLEFLIYFQGNSAPDKSGLPSDRFSAERTGGSVSTLTIQRTQQEDSAVYLCASSGRLAGVAGELFFGEGSRLTVL.

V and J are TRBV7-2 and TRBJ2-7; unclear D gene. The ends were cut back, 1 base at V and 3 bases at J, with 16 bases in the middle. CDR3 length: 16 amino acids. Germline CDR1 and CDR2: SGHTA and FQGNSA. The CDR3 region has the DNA TGTGCCAGCAGCTTAGATACGGGTAAAGGTTTCTACGAGCAGTACTTC. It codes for CASSLDTGKGFYEQYF.

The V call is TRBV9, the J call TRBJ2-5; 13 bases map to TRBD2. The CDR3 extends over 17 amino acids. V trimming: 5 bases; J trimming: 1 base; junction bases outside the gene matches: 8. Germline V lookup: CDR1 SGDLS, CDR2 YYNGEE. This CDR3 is CASSRMGLAGLQETQYF. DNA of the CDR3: TGTGCCAGCAGTAGAATGGGACTAGCGGGGCTCCAAGAGACCCAGTACTTC.

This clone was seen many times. In nucleotides, the CDR3 is TGTGCCAGCAGCTTCACAGGGGTCCAAGAGCAGTACTTC. Amino acid sequence: CASSFTGVQEQYF. The chain is built from TRBV11-2 and TRBJ2-7; 7 bases fit TRBD1. Germline V lookup: CDR1 SGHAT, CDR2 FQNNGV. V trimming: 3 bases; J trimming: 7 bases; junction bases outside the gene matches: 6. The CDR3 covers 13 residues.

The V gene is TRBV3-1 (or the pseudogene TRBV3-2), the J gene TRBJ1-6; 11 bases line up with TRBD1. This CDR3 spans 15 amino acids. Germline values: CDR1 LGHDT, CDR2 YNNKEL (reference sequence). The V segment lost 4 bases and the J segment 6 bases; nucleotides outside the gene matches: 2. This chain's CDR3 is CASSLGTGGNSPLHF. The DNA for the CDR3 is TGTGCCAGCAGCCTTGGGACAGGGGGTAATTCACCCCTCCACTTT.

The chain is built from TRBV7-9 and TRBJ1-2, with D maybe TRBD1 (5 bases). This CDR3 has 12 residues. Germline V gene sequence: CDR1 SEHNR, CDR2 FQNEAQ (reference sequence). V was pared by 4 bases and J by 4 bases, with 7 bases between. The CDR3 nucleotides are TGTGCCAGCAGCTCAGGGTCCTATGGCTACACCTTC. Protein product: CASSSGSYGYTF.

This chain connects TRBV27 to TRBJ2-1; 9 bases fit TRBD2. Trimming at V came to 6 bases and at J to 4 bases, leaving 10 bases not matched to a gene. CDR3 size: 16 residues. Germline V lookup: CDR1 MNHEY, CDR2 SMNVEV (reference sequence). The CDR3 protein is CASRLAGDDLYNEQFF. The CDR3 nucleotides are TGTGCCAGCAGATTAGCGGGGGATGATCTGTACAATGAGCAGTTCTTC.

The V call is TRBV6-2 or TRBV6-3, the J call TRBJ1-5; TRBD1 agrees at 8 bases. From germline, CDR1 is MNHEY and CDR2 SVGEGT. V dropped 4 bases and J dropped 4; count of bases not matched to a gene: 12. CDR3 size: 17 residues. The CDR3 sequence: CASSSRQGNIDNQPQHF. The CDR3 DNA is TGTGCCAGCAGTTCTCGACAGGGGAATATCGATAATCAGCCCCAGCATTTT.

The CDR3 bases are TGTGCCAGCAGCCAGACAGGGCCTACCTACGAGCAGTACTTC. This sequence encodes CASSQTGPTYEQYF. The chain couples TRBV7-2 to TRBJ2-7; 7 nucleotides align to TRBD1. The length of the CDR3 is 14 residues. Trimming cost V 5 bases and J 2 bases; bases outside gene matches: 6. Germline V lookup: CDR1 SGHTA, CDR2 FQGNSA.

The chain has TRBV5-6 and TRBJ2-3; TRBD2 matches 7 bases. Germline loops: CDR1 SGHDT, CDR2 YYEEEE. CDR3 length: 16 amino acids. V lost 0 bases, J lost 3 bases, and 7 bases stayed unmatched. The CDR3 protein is CASSLAAGVGTDTQYF. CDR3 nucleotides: TGTGCCAGCAGCTTGGCTGCGGGGGTCGGAACAGATACGCAGTATTTT.

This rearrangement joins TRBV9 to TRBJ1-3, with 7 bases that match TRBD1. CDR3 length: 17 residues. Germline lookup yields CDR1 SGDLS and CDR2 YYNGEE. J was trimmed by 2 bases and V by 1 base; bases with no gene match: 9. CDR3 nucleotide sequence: TGTGCCAGCAGCGTATCTGCGCGGCAGGGGGCTGGAAACACCATATATTTT. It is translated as CASSVSARQGAGNTIYF.

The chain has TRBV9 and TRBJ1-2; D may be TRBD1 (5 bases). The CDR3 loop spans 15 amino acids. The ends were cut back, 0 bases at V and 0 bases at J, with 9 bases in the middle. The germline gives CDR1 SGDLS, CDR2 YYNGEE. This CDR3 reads CASSVAGGSNYGYTF. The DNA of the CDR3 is TGTGCCAGCAGCGTAGCGGGGGGATCTAACTATGGCTACACCTTC.

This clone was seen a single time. The CDR3 region has the DNA TGCAGCCCGCACCTAGCGGGGGGGCCATACAATGAGCAGTTCTTC. Amino acids: CSPHLAGGPYNEQFF. This chain connects TRBV29-1 to TRBJ2-1, with 12 bases that match TRBD2. Per germline, CDR1 SQVTM and CDR2 ANQGSEA. After removal of 8 bases from V and 4 bases from J, the junction contained 9 bases not matched to a gene. This CDR3 comprises 15 residues.

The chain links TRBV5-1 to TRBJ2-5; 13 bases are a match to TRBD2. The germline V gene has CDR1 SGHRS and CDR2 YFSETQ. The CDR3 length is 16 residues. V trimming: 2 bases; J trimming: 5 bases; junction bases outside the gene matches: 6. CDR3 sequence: CASSFRTSGGYETQYF. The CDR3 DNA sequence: TGCGCCAGCAGCTTTCGGACTAGCGGGGGTTATGAGACCCAGTACTTC.

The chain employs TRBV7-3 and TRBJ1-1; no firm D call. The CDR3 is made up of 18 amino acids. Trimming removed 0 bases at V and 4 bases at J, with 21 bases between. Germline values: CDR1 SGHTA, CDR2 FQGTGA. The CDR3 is CASSLTHPGGSVVTEAFF. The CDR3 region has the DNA TGTGCCAGCAGCTTAACTCATCCTGGCGGTTCCGTAGTCACTGAAGCTTTCTTT.

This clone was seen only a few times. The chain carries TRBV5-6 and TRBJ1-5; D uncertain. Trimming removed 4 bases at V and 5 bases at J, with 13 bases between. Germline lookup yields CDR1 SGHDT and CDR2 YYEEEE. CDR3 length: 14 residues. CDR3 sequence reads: CASSARTDYQPQHF. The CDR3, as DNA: TGTGCCAGCAGCGCCCGCACTGATTATCAGCCCCAGCATTTT.

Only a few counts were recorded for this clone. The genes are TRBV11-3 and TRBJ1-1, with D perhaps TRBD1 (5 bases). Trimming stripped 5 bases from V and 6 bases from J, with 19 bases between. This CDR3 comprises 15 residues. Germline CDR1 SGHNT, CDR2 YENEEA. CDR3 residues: CASSTRRGAGAEAFF. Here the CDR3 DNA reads TGTGCCAGCAGCACCCGACGAGGGGCGGGGGCTGAAGCTTTCTTT. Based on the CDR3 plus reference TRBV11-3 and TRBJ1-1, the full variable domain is EAGVVQSPRYKIIEKKQPVAFWCNPISGHNTLYWYLQNLGQGPELLIRYENEEAVDDSQLPKDRFSAERLKGVDSTLKIQPAELGDSAVYLCASSTRRGAGAEAFFGQGTRLTVV.

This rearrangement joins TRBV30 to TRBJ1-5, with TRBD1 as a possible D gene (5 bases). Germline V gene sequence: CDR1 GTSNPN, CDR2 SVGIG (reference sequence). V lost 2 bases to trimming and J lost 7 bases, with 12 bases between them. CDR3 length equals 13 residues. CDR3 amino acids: CAWSRQGSQPQHF. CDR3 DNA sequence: TGTGCCTGGAGTCGCCAGGGTAGCCAGCCCCAGCATTTT. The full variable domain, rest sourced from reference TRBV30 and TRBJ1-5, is SQTIHQWPATLVQPVGSPLSLECTVEGTSNPNLYWYRQAAGRGLQLLFYSVGIGQISSEVPQNLSASRPQDRQFILSSKKLLLSDSGFYLCAWSRQGSQPQHFGDGTRLSIL.

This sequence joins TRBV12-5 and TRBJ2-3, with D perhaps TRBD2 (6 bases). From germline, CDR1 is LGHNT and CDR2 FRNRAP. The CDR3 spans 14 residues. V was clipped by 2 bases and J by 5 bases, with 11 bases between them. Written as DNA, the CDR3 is TGTGCTAGTGGTTTGTCTGCGCGGGAAGATACGCAGTATTTT. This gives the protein CASGLSAREDTQYF.

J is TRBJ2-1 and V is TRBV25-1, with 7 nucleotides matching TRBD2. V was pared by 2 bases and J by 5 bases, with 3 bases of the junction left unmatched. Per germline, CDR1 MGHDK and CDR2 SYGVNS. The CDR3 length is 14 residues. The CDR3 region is CASSEIRGDNEQFF. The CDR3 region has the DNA TGTGCCAGCAGTGAAATCCGGGGGGACAATGAGCAGTTCTTC.

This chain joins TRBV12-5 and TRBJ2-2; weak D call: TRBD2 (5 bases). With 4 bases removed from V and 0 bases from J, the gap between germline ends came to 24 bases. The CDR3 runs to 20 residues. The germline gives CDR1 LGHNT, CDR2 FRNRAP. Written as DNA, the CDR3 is TGTGCTAGTGGTTGGCAGAGGGATCCGTCGACTGAGGCGAACACCGGGGAGCTGTTTTTT. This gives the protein CASGWQRDPSTEANTGELFF.

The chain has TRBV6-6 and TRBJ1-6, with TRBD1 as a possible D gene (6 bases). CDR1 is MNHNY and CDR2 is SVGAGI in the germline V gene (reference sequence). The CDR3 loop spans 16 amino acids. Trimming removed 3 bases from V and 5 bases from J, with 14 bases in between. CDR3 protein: CASSYTGPEDNSPLHF. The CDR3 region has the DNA TGTGCCAGCAGTTATACAGGGCCGGAGGATAATTCACCCCTCCACTTT.

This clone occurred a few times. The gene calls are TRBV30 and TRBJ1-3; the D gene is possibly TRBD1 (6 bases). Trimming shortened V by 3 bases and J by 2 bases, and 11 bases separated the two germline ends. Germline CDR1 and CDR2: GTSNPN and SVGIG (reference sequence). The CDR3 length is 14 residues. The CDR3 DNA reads TGTGCCTGGAGAGGGGGGGGAGCTGGAAACACCATATATTTT. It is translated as CAWRGGGAGNTIYF.

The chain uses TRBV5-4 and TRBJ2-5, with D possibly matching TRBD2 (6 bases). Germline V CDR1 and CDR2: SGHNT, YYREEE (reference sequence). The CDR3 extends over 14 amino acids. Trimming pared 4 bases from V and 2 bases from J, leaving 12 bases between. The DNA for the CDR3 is TGTGCCAGCAGCACCGGAGGGTCACAAGAGACCCAGTACTTC. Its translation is CASSTGGSQETQYF.

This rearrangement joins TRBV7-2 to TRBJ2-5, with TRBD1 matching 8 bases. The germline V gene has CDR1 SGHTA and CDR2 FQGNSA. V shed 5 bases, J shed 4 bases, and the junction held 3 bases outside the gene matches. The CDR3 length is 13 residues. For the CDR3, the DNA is TGTGCCAGCAGCCGGACAGGGTCAGAGACCCAGTACTTC. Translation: CASSRTGSETQYF.

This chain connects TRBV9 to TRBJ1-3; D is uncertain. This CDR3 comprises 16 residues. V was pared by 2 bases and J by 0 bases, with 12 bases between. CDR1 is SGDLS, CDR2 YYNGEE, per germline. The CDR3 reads CASSVFDGASGNTIYF. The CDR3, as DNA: TGTGCCAGCAGCGTTTTTGACGGAGCCTCTGGAAACACCATATATTTT.

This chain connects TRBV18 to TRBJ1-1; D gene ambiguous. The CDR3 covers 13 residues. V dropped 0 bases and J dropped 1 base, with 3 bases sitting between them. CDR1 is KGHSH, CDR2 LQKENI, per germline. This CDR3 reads CASSPPANTEAFF. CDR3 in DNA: TGTGCCAGCTCACCACCAGCGAACACTGAAGCTTTCTTT.